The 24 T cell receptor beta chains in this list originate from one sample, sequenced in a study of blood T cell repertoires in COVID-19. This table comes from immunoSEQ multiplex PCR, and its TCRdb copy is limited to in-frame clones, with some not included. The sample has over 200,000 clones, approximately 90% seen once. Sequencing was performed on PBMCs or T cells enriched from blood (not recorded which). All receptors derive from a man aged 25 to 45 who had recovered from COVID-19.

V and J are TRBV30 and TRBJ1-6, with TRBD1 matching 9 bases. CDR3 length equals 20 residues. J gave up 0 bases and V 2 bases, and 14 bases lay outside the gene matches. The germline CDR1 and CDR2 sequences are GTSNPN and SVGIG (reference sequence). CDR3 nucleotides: TGTGCCTGGAGTAAGGGACAGGGAAATTATAGGAGCTCCTATAATTCACCCCTCCACTTT. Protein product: CAWSKGQGNYRSSYNSPLHF.

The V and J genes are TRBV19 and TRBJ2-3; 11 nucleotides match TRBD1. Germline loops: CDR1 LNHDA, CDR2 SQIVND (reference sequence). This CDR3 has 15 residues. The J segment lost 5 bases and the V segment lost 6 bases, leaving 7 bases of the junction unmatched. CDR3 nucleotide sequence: TGTGCCAGTAGGCCGGACAGGGGGCTGGGAGATACGCAGTATTTT. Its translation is CASRPDRGLGDTQYF.

The CDR3 loop is CASSADTGTGFTRRGYENTEAFF. The CDR3 DNA is TGTGCCAGCAGCGCCGATACCGGGACAGGTTTTACCCGCCGAGGCTATGAAAACACTGAAGCTTTCTTT. The chain joins TRBV9 to TRBJ1-1, with 8 bases aligning to TRBD1. The germline gives CDR1 SGDLS, CDR2 YYNGEE. This CDR3 is 23 amino acids long. V was clipped by 3 bases and J by 2 bases; unmatched bases: 30.

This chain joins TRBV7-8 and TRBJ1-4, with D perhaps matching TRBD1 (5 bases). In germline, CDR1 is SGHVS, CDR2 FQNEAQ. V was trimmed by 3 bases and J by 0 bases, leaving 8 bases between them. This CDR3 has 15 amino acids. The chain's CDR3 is CASSFREATNEKLFF. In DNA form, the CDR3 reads TGTGCCAGCAGCTTCAGGGAAGCAACTAATGAAAAACTGTTTTTT. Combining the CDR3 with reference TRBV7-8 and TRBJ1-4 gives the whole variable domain GAGVSQSPRYKVAKRGQDVALRCDPISGHVSLFWYQQALGQGPEFLTYFQNEAQLDKSGLPSDRFFAERPEGSVSTLKIQRTQQEDSAVYLCASSFREATNEKLFFGSGTQLSVL.

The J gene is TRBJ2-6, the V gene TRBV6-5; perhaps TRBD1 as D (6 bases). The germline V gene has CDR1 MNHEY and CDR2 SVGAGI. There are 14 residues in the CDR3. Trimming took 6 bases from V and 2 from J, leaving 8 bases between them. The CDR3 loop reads CASRQGTGANVLTF. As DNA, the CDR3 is TGTGCCAGCAGACAGGGCACTGGGGCCAACGTCCTGACTTTC.

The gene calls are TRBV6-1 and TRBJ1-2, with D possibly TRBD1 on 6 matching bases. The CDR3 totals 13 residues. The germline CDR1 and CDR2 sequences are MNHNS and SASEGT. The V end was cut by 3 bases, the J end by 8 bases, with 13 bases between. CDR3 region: CASSDSRGWGYTF. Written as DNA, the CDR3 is TGTGCCAGCAGTGATAGCAGGGGTTGGGGCTACACCTTC.

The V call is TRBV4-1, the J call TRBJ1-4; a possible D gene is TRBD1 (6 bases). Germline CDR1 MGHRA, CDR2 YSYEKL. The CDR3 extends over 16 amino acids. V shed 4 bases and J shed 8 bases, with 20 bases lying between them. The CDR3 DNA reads TGCGCCAGCAGCCCCCGAATGGGGGCGGGTTTGGAAAAACTGTTTTTT. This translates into CASSPRMGAGLEKLFF.

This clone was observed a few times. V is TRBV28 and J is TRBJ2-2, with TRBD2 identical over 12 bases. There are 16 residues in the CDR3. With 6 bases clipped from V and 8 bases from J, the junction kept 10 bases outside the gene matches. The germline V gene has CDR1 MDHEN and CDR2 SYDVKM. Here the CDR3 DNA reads TGTGCCAGCAGACAGGCCGGCACTAGCGGGAGGGGGGAGCTGTTTTTT. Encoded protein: CASRQAGTSGRGELFF.

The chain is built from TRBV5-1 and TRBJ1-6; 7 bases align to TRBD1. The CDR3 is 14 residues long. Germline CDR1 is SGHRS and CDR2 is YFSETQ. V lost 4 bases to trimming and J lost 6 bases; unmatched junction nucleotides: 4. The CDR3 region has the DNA TGCGCCAGCAGCCCGGGACAGCCTAATTCACCCCTCCACTTT. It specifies CASSPGQPNSPLHF.

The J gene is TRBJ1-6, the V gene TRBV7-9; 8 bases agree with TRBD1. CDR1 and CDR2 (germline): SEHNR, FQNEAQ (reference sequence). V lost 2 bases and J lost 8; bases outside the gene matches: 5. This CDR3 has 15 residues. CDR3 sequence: CASSLLGTGDSPLHF. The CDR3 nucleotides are TGTGCCAGCAGCTTACTCGGGACAGGCGATTCACCCCTCCACTTT.

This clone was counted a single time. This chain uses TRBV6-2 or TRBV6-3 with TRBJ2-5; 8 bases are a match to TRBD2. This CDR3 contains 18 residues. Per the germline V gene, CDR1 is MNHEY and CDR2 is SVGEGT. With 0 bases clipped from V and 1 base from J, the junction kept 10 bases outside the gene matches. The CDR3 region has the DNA TGTGCCAGCAGTTACTCGACTCAGTACGCGGGGGGCCAAGAGACCCAGTACTTC. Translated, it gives CASSYSTQYAGGQETQYF.

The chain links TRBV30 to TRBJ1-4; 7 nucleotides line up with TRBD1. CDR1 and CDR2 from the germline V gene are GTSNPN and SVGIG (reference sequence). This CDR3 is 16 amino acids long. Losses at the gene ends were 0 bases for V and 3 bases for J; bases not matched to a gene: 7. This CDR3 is CAWSVQGVFANEKLFF. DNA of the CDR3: TGTGCCTGGAGTGTCCAGGGGGTGTTTGCTAATGAAAAACTGTTTTTT.

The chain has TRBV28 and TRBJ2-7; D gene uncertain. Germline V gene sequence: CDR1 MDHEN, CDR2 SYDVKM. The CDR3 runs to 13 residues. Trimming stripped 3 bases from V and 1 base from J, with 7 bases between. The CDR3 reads CASSFLRSYEQYF. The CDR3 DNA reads TGTGCCAGCAGTTTCTTACGGTCCTACGAGCAGTACTTC. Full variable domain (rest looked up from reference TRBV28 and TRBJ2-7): DVKVTQSSRYLVKRTGEKVFLECVQDMDHENMFWYRQDPGLGLRLIYFSYDVKMKEKGDIPEGYSVSREKKERFSLILESASTNQTSMYLCASSFLRSYEQYFGPGTRLTVT.

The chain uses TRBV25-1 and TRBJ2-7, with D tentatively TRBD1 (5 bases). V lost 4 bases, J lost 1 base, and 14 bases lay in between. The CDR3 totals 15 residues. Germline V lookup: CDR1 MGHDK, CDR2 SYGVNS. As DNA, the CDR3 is TGTGCCAGCAGTGTATTGGCAGGGTCATCCTACGAGCAGTACTTC. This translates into CASSVLAGSSYEQYF.

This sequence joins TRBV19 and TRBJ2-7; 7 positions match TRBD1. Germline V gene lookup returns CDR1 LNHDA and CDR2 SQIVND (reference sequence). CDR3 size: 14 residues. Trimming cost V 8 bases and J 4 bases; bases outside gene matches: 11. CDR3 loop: CASGIPGQTYEQYF. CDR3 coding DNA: TGTGCCAGTGGGATTCCGGGACAGACATACGAGCAGTACTTC.

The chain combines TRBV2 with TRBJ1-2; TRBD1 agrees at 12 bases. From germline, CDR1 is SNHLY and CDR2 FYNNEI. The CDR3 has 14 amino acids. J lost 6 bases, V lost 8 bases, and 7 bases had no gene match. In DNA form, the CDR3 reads TGTGCCAGCGCGGGACAGGGGGCATCGGATGGCTACACCTTC. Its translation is CASAGQGASDGYTF.

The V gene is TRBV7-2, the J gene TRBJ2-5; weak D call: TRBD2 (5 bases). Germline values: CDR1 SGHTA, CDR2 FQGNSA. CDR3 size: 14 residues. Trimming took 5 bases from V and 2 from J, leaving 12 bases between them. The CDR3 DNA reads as TGTGCCAGCAGCGTCCGACTATCACAAGAGACCCAGTACTTC. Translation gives CASSVRLSQETQYF.

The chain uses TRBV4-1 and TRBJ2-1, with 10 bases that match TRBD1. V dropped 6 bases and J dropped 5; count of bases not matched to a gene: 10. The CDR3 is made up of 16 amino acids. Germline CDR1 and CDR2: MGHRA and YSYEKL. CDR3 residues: CASRGTGDEFHNEQFF. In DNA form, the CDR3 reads TGCGCCAGCAGAGGGACAGGGGATGAGTTCCACAATGAGCAGTTCTTC.

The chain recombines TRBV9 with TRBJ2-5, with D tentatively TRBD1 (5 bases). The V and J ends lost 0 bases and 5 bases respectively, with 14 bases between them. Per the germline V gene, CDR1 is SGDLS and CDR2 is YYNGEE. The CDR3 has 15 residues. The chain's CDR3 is CASSVAPQGWETQYF. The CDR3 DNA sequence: TGTGCCAGCAGCGTAGCTCCGCAGGGATGGGAGACCCAGTACTTC.

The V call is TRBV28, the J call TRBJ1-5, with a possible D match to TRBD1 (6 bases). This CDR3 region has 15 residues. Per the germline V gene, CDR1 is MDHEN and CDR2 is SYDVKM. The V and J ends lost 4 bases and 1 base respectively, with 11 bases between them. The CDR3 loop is CASSYRVLSNQPQHF. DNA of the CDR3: TGTGCCAGCAGTTACAGGGTCTTGAGCAATCAGCCCCAGCATTTT.

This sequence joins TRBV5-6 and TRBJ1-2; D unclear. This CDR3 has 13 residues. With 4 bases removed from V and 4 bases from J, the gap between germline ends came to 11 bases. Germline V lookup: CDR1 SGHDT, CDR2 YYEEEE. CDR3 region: CASSVSGAYGYTF. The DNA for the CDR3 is TGTGCCAGCAGCGTTTCGGGAGCCTATGGCTACACCTTC.

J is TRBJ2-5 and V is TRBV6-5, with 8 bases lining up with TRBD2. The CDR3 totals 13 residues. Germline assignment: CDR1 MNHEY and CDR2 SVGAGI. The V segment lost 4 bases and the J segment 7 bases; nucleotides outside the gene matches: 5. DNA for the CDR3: TGTGCCAGCAGTTCGCCCGGGAGGGGGACCCAGTACTTC. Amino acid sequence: CASSSPGRGTQYF.

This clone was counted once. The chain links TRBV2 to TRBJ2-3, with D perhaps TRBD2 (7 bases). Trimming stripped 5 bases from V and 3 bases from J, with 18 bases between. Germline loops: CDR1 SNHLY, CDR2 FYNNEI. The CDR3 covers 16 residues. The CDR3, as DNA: TGTGCCAGCAGTAGTTTCTCGGGGGGCGGGACAGATACGCAGTATTTT. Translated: CASSSFSGGGTDTQYF.

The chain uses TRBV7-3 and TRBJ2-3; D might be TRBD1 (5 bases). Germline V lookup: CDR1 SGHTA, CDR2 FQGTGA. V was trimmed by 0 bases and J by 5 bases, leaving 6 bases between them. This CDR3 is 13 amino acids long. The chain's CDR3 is CASSLTGRDTQYF. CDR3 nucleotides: TGTGCCAGCAGCTTAACGGGGCGAGATACGCAGTATTTT. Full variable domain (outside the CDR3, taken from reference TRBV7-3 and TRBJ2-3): GAGVSQTPSNKVTEKGKYVELRCDPISGHTALYWYRQSLGQGPEFLIYFQGTGAADDSGLPNDRFFAVRPEGSVSTLKIQRTERGDSAVYLCASSLTGRDTQYFGPGTRLTVL.